These 9 T cell receptor beta chains were sequenced from one sample in a study of T cell responses to AZD1222 COVID-19 vaccine. Measured with immunoSEQ multiplex PCR; TCRdb has only the in-frame clones, and not every one. This sample has under 110,000 clones; 86% occur once, and the top ten carry 1.2% to 1.5%. The material sequenced was peripheral blood, taken on day 0 of AZD1222 vaccination. The source of these receptors is an adult in good health.

The chain employs TRBV4-2 and TRBJ2-5; D is possibly TRBD1 (6 bases). V dropped 3 bases and J dropped 4 bases, with 15 bases sitting between them. This CDR3 has 15 residues. Germline values: CDR1 LGHNA, CDR2 YNFKEQ. As DNA, the CDR3 is TGTGCCAGCAGCCATGAACAGGGTCGCCCAGAGACCCAGTACTTC. Translation: CASSHEQGRPETQYF.

The V call is TRBV6-5, the J call TRBJ2-1; D could derive from TRBD1 or TRBD2 (5 bases each). Germline-derived CDR1 and CDR2 are MNHEY and SVGAGI. The CDR3 is 12 residues long. Trimming stripped 1 base from V and 8 bases from J, with 6 bases between. The CDR3 loop is CASSYLGDEQFF. The CDR3 DNA follows: TGTGCCAGCAGTTACTTGGGGGATGAGCAGTTCTTC.

This chain joins TRBV2 and TRBJ2-2, with D perhaps TRBD2 (6 bases). V lost 6 bases, J lost 8 bases, and 19 bases lay in between. The CDR3 covers 15 residues. Per the germline V gene, CDR1 is SNHLY and CDR2 is FYNNEI. CDR3 protein: CASSHPQDAGGELFF. The DNA for the CDR3 is TGTGCCAGCAGCCACCCACAGGACGCGGGAGGGGAGCTGTTTTTT.

Note on this clone: Sequence at one end of the junction differs from germline and may be a read error. V gene TRBV7-7 combines with J gene TRBJ2-5; 13 positions agree with TRBD2. Germline CDR1 reads SSHAT; CDR2 reads FNYEAQ (reference sequence). CDR3 size: 16 residues. CDR3 sequence (DNA): TGTGCTAGCAGCCTCGGGACTAGCGGGACAGTGGAGACCCAGTACTTC. Its translation is CASSLGTSGTVETQYF.

The genes are TRBV29-1 and TRBJ2-1; 13 bases agree with TRBD2. From germline, CDR1 is SQVTM and CDR2 ANQGSEA. V dropped 5 bases and J dropped 2; count of bases not matched to a gene: 6. This CDR3 region has 16 residues. As DNA, the CDR3 is TGCAGCGTTAGGGGACTAGCGGGACTTACCTACAATGAGCAGTTCTTC. As protein: CSVRGLAGLTYNEQFF.

This clone was seen more than once but under ten times. The rearrangement uses TRBV6-2 or TRBV6-3 and TRBJ2-7; D is unclear. The germline V and J ends were trimmed by 0 bases and 3 bases, with 9 bases remaining between them. Germline assignment: CDR1 MNHEY and CDR2 SVGEGT. The CDR3 runs 14 residues. DNA for the CDR3: TGTGCCAGCAGTTACTCGTTGCGCGGCTACGAGCAGTACTTC. It translates to CASSYSLRGYEQYF.

This rearrangement joins TRBV7-9 to TRBJ1-2; D remains ambiguous. The CDR3 has 12 residues. Deletions cut 7 bases from V and 0 bases from J, with 6 bases between. Looked up from germline, CDR1 is SEHNR and CDR2 is FQNEAQ (reference sequence). The CDR3: CASTRANYGYTF. CDR3 coding DNA: TGTGCCAGCACCCGAGCTAACTATGGCTACACCTTC. Full variable domain (missing parts from reference TRBV7-9 and TRBJ1-2): DTGVSQNPRHKITKRGQNVTFRCDPISEHNRLYWYRQTLGQGPEFLTYFQNEAQLEKSRLLSDRFSAERPKGSFSTLEIQRTEQGDSAMYLCASTRANYGYTFGSGTRLTVV.

The chain employs TRBV29-1 and TRBJ1-3; D is ambiguous. The CDR3 sequence is 14 residues long. Trimming took 7 bases from V and 1 from J, leaving 14 bases between them. Germline-derived CDR1 and CDR2 are SQVTM and ANQGSEA. CDR3 DNA sequence: TGCAGCGCTGTTGAAGGGCGTTCTGGAAACACCATATATTTT. Its protein product is CSAVEGRSGNTIYF.

The V call is TRBV29-1, the J call TRBJ2-3; tentative D call: TRBD1 (6 bases). The germline V and J ends were trimmed by 6 bases and 3 bases, with 16 bases remaining between them. The CDR3 sequence is 14 residues long. Germline V lookup: CDR1 SQVTM, CDR2 ANQGSEA. The CDR3 region is CSVGTSSRTDTQYF. The CDR3 DNA follows: TGCAGCGTCGGGACAAGTAGTCGAACAGATACGCAGTATTTT.